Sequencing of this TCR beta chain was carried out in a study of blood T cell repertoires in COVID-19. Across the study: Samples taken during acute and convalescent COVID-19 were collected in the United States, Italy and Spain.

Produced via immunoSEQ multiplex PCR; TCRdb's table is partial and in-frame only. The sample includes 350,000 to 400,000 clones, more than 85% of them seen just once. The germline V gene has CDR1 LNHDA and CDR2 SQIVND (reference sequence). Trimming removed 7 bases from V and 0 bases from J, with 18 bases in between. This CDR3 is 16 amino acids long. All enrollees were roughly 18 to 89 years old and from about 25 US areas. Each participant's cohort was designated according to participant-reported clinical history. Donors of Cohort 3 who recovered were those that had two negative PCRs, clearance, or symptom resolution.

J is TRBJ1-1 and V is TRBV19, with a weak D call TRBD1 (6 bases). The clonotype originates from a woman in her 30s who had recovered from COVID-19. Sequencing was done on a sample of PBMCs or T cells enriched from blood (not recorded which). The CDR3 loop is CASTEFDRSMNTEAFF. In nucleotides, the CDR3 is TGTGCCAGTACCGAATTTGACAGGTCAATGAACACTGAAGCTTTCTTT.